A single sample gave rise to the 21 T cell receptor beta chains below, sequenced in a study of shared clonotypes between healthy human individuals. Naive CD8 isolation took CD45RO-negative cells positively selected for CCR7 and excluded terminally differentiated effector memory CD45RA+ cells. Only in-frame clones appear in the TCRdb table, and some are missing; sequencing was by immunoSEQ multiplex PCR. The sample carries hundreds of thousands of clones, around 95% recorded once. Sequencing was carried out using naive CD8+ T cells sorted from blood. These receptors were collected from a woman aged 25 to 39 in good health.

The CDR3 coding sequence is TGCAGCGTTGAAGACACTAGCGAGGACATCTCCTACGAGCAGTACTTC. It codes for CSVEDTSEDISYEQYF. This chain joins TRBV29-1 and TRBJ2-7, with 7 bases aligning to TRBD2. Unmatched junction bases numbered 8, after V lost 0 bases and J lost 0 bases. The germline gives CDR1 SQVTM, CDR2 ANQGSEA. CDR3 length equals 16 residues.

This clone was seen only once. This rearrangement joins TRBV27 to TRBJ2-7; tentatively, D is TRBD2 (6 bases). The CDR3 covers 13 residues. CDR1 MNHEY and CDR2 SMNVEV come from the germline V gene (reference sequence). The ends were cut back, 8 bases at V and 7 bases at J, with 18 bases in the middle. The CDR3 DNA follows: TGTGCCAGCTCCGCGGGAAGCACGGGAGAGCAGTACTTC. Amino acids: CASSAGSTGEQYF.

The CDR3 coding sequence is TGTGCCAGCACCGACACCTTAACCTACGAGCAGTACTTC. Its translation: CASTDTLTYEQYF. V usage is TRBV28 and J usage is TRBJ2-7; D unresolved. Trimming took 7 bases from V and 2 from J, leaving 12 bases between them. The CDR3 is 13 residues long. The germline V gene encodes CDR1 MDHEN and CDR2 SYDVKM.

The chain employs TRBV5-1 and TRBJ2-5; TRBD2 matches at 12 bases. The V gene's germline CDR1 is SGHRS and CDR2 YFSETQ. This CDR3 has 16 residues. With 3 bases clipped from V and 2 bases from J, the junction kept 5 bases outside the gene matches. The CDR3 DNA is TGCGCCAGCAGCTCAGAACTAGCGGGAGGACAAGAGACCCAGTACTTC. As protein: CASSSELAGGQETQYF.

The V and J genes are TRBV2 and TRBJ2-7, with 9 positions matching TRBD2. Looked up from germline, CDR1 is SNHLY and CDR2 is FYNNEI. The J segment lost 6 bases and the V segment lost 2 bases, leaving 8 bases of the junction unmatched. The length of the CDR3 is 15 residues. In DNA, the CDR3 is TGTGCCAGCAGTGAACGGCGGGAGGGCCGGGGCGAGCAGTACTTC. The encoded protein is CASSERREGRGEQYF.

V is TRBV19 and J is TRBJ2-1, with D perhaps TRBD2 (6 bases). The CDR3 length is 16 residues. The V gene lost 3 bases and the J gene lost 0 bases, with 12 bases spanning the gap. The germline V gene encodes CDR1 LNHDA and CDR2 SQIVND (reference sequence). CDR3 sequence (DNA): TGTGCCAGTAGTATTCTTGGGAGGTACTCCTACAATGAGCAGTTCTTC. Translated: CASSILGRYSYNEQFF.

The chain uses TRBV27 and TRBJ2-1; D possibly corresponds to TRBD2 (6 bases). CDR1 and CDR2 (germline): MNHEY, SMNVEV (reference sequence). Trimming took 6 bases from V and 7 from J, leaving 16 bases between them. This CDR3 is built from 14 residues. Here the CDR3 DNA reads TGTGCCAGCAGCCGCCGGGACTCAGATAATGAGCAGTTCTTC. Translated, it gives CASSRRDSDNEQFF.

The chain employs TRBV5-4 and TRBJ2-4; D gene ambiguous. The germline CDR1 and CDR2 sequences are SGHNT and YYREEE (reference sequence). V was shortened by 4 bases and J by 4 bases, with 6 bases between the two germline ends. The CDR3 extends over 12 amino acids. This CDR3 reads CASSTGKNIQYF. The CDR3 nucleotides read TGTGCCAGCAGCACCGGGAAAAACATTCAGTACTTC.

V is TRBV27 and J is TRBJ2-2; 7 bases agree with TRBD2. This CDR3 is 15 amino acids long. The V gene's germline CDR1 is MNHEY and CDR2 SMNVEV (reference sequence). J lost 5 bases, V lost 2 bases, and 5 bases had no gene match. The CDR3 loop is CASSLTGAGTGELFF. The CDR3 DNA is TGTGCCAGCAGTTTAACCGGAGCGGGAACCGGGGAGCTGTTTTTT.

V gene TRBV28 combines with J gene TRBJ2-7, with a tentative D call TRBD2 (5 bases). The CDR3 loop spans 17 amino acids. Germline V gene data show CDR1 as MDHEN and CDR2 as SYDVKM. Deletions cut 5 bases from V and 3 bases from J, with 23 bases between. CDR3 sequence reads: CASSTNPPGSGGYEQYF. Here the CDR3 DNA reads TGTGCCAGCAGTACCAACCCACCGGGAAGCGGAGGCTACGAGCAGTACTTC.

CDR3 loop: CASSEQGGLYEQYF. The DNA for the CDR3 is TGTGCCAGCAGTGAACAGGGGGGCCTCTACGAGCAGTACTTC. V usage is TRBV6-1 and J usage is TRBJ2-7; the D gene is possibly TRBD1 (7 bases). Trimming took off 2 bases at V and 3 bases at J, with 11 bases between the two ends. Per germline, CDR1 MNHNS and CDR2 SASEGT. The CDR3 is 14 amino acids.

In regard to this clone: Within the sample, other DNA sequences also encode this same CDR3. The chain links TRBV7-9 to TRBJ2-7; no clear D gene. The length of the CDR3 is 11 residues. The germline V gene has CDR1 SEHNR and CDR2 FQNEAQ (reference sequence). V lost 5 bases, J lost 1 base, and 3 bases lay in between. The CDR3 nucleotides read TGTGCCAGCAGCACTTCCTACGAGCAGTACTTC. Its translation: CASSTSYEQYF.

The chain combines TRBV27 with TRBJ1-5; D is unresolved. The CDR3 has 15 residues. Germline V gene lookup returns CDR1 MNHEY and CDR2 SMNVEV (reference sequence). With 2 bases removed from V and 1 base from J, the gap between germline ends came to 9 bases. The CDR3 coding sequence is TGTGCCAGCAGTTTAGCGGGGATGAGCAATCAGCCCCAGCATTTT. Translation gives CASSLAGMSNQPQHF.

This sequence joins TRBV5-6 and TRBJ2-2; 7 nucleotides align to TRBD2. This CDR3 contains 14 residues. The germline V gene has CDR1 SGHDT and CDR2 YYEEEE. V was clipped by 6 bases and J by 6 bases; unmatched bases: 8. The CDR3 nucleotides read TGTGCCAGCAACCCCATGGGGGGGGCCGGGGAGCTGTTTTTT. It translates to CASNPMGGAGELFF. The full variable domain, rest sourced from reference TRBV5-6 and TRBJ2-2, is DAGVTQSPTHLIKTRGQQVTLRCSPKSGHDTVSWYQQALGQGPQFIFQYYEEEERQRGNFPDRFSGHQFPNYSSELNVNALLLGDSALYLCASNPMGGAGELFFGEGSRLTVL.

The chain employs TRBV7-9 and TRBJ1-5; a possible D gene is TRBD1 (6 bases). Germline V gene sequence: CDR1 SEHNR, CDR2 FQNEAQ (reference sequence). There are 13 residues in the CDR3. Trimming shortened V by 11 bases and J by 4 bases, and 15 bases separated the two germline ends. CDR3 bases: TGTGCCTGCGGGTTAGGGGGAAATCAGCCCCAGCATTTT. Amino acids: CACGLGGNQPQHF.

The chain joins TRBV2 to TRBJ1-4; the D gene is possibly TRBD1 (6 bases). The CDR3 extends over 13 amino acids. Germline V gene sequence: CDR1 SNHLY, CDR2 FYNNEI. V dropped 9 bases and J dropped 4 bases, with 12 bases sitting between them. The CDR3 region is CASAGADNEKLFF. The CDR3 bases are TGTGCCAGTGCGGGGGCAGATAATGAAAAACTGTTTTTT.

The chain carries TRBV5-1 and TRBJ1-2, with a weak D call TRBD1 (5 bases). V lost 4 bases and J 3 bases, leaving 10 bases between the germline ends. This CDR3 comprises 13 residues. CDR1 is SGHRS and CDR2 is YFSETQ in the germline V gene. CDR3 sequence (DNA): TGCGCCAGCAGCCATGGGACGCACTATGGCTACACCTTC. Its translation is CASSHGTHYGYTF. Full variable domain (missing parts from reference TRBV5-1 and TRBJ1-2): KAGVTQTPRYLIKTRGQQVTLSCSPISGHRSVSWYQQTPGQGLQFLFEYFSETQRNKGNFPGRFSGRQFSNSRSEMNVSTLELGDSALYLCASSHGTHYGYTFGSGTRLTVV.

This clone turned up a few times. This chain links TRBV27 with TRBJ2-7; 8 positions match TRBD1. Germline CDR1 MNHEY, CDR2 SMNVEV (reference sequence). The CDR3 spans 16 residues. V shed 10 bases and J 3 bases; nucleotides not matched to a gene: 17. CDR3 nucleotides: TGTGCCACCTTCACCAGGACAGGGCCTCAGGGCTACGAGCAGTACTTC. Translated, it gives CATFTRTGPQGYEQYF.

The rearrangement joins TRBV27 to TRBJ1-1, with 8 positions matching TRBD1. Germline loops: CDR1 MNHEY, CDR2 SMNVEV (reference sequence). The CDR3 contains 12 residues. Unmatched junction bases numbered 7, after V lost 5 bases and J lost 11 bases. The CDR3, as DNA: TGTGCCAGCAGTCCACGACAGGGGTTGGCTTTCTTT. It specifies CASSPRQGLAFF.

The V gene is TRBV7-8, the J gene TRBJ2-3, with TRBD2 matching over 9 bases. V was pared by 2 bases and J by 1 base, with 13 bases of the junction left unmatched. This CDR3 contains 19 residues. In germline, CDR1 is SGHVS, CDR2 FQNEAQ. The CDR3 DNA sequence: TGTGCCAGCAGCTTAACGGGAGTAGCGGGAGTTCCCGGCACAGATACGCAGTATTTT. Amino acids: CASSLTGVAGVPGTDTQYF.

CDR3 DNA: TGCGCCAGCAGCCAAGGACTAGACACCATCATCCCCTACAATGAGCAGTTCTTC. This sequence encodes CASSQGLDTIIPYNEQFF. The gene calls are TRBV4-1 and TRBJ2-1; tentative D call: TRBD2 (6 bases). The CDR3 covers 18 residues. Per germline, CDR1 MGHRA and CDR2 YSYEKL. Trimming took 1 base from V and 2 from J, leaving 18 bases between them.